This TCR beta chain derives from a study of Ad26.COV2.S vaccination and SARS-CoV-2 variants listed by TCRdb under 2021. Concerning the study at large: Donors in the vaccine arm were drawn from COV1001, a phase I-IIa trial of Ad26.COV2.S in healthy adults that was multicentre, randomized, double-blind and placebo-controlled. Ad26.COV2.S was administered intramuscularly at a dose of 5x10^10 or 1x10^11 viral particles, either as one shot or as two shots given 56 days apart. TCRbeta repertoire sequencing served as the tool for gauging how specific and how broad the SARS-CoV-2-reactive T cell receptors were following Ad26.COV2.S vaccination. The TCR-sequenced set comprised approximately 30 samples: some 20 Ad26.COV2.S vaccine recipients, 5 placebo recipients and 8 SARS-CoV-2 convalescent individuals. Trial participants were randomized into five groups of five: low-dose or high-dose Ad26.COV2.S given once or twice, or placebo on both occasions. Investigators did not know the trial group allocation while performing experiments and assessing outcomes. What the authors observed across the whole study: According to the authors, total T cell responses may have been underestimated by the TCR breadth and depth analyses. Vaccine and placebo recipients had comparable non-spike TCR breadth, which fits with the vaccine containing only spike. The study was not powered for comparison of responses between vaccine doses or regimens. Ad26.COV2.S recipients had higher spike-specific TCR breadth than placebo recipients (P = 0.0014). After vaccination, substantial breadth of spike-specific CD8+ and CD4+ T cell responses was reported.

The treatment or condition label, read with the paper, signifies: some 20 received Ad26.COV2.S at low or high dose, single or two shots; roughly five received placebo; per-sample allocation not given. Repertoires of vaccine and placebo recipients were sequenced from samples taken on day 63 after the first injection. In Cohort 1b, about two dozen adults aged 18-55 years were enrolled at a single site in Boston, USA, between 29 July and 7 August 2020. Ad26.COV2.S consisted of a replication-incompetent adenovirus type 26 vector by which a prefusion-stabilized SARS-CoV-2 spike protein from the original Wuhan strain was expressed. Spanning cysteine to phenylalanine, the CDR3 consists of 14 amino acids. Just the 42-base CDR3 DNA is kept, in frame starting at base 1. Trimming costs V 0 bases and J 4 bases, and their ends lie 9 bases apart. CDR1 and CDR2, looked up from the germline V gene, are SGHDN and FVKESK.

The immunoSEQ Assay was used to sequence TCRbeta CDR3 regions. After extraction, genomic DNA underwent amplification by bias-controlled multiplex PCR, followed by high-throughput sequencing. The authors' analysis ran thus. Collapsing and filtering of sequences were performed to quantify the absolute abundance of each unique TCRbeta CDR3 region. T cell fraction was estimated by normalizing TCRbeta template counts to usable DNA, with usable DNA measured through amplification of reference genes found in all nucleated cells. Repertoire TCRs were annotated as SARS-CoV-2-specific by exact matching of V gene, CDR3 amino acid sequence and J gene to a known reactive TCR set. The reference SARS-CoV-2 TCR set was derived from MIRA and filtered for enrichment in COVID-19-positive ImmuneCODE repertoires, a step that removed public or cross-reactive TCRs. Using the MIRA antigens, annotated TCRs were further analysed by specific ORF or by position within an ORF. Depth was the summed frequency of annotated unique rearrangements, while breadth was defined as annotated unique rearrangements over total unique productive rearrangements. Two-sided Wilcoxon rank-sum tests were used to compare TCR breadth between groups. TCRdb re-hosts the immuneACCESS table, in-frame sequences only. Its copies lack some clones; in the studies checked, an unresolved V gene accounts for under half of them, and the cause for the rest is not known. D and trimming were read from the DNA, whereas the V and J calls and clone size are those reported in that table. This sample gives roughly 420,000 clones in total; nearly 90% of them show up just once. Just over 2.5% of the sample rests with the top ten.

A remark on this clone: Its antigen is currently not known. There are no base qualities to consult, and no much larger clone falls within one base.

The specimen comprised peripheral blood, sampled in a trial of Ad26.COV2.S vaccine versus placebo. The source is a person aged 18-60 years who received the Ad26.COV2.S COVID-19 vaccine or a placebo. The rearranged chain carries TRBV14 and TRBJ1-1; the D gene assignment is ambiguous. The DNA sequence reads TGTGCCAGCAGCCAAGAGTTGGAGTTCACTGAAGCTTTCTTT. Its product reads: CASSQELEFTEAFF.